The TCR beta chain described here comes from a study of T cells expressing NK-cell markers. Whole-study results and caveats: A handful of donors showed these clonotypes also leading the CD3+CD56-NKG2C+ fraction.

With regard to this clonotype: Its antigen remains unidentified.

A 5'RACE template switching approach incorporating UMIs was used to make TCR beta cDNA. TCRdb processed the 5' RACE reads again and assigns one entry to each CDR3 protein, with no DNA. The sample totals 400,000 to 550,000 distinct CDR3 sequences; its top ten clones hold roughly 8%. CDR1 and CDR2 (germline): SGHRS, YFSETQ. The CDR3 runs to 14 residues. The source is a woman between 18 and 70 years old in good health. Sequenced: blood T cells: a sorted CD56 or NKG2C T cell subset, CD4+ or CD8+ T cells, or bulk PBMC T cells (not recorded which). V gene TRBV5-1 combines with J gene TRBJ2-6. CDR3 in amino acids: CASNAQTGANVLTF.